This TCR beta chain was documented in a study of CD8 T cells in Susac syndrome. An input of about 0.45 to 1 ug of RNA was subjected to reverse transcription using random hexamers. Amplification of TCR beta CDR3 was carried out by immunoSEQ multiplex PCR, which covered 54 Vbeta and 13 Jbeta segments. Via MiXCR, TCRdb re-called the immunoSEQ multiplex PCR reads, giving one row per CDR3 protein. This table holds 150,000 to 200,000 distinct CDR3 sequences, around 94% found once. CDR3 length: 15 amino acids. CDR1 is MNHEY, CDR2 SVGAGI, per germline. Trimming shortened V by 6 bases and J by 1 base, and 10 bases separated the two germline ends. This clonotype has a single count.

This TCR derives from a human donor in good health. Sequencing was performed on CD4+ T cells from PBMCs. The V gene is TRBV6-5, the J gene TRBJ2-6; D gene ambiguous. The DNA of the CDR3 is TGTGCCAGCAGGCCGCCTGGATCTGGGGCCAACGTCCTGACTTTC. Protein product: CASRPPGSGANVLTF.